These 11 T cell receptor beta chains originate from one sample sequenced in a study of blood T cell repertoires in COVID-19 (dated by TCRdb to the early 2020s). The protocol used for the library was the immunoSEQ multiplex PCR assay. As stored in TCRdb, this immuneACCESS dataset retains in-frame rearrangements with V and J assigned. A fraction of the clones does not appear; measured against another copy, unresolved V genes explain less than half of the discrepancy, and the remainder lacks a known reason. Present in this sample are about 250,000 clones, about nine tenths of which were seen just once. The ten most abundant clones make up more than 5% of the sample. Material for sequencing was PBMCs or T cells enriched from blood (not recorded which). The receptors stem from a woman in her thirties with acute COVID-19.

The gene calls are TRBV7-9 and TRBJ2-1, with 7 positions matching TRBD1. The CDR3 covers 15 residues. CDR1 and CDR2 (germline): SEHNR, FQNEAQ (reference sequence). The V and J ends lost 6 bases and 9 bases, in that order; junction bases with no gene match: 14. In DNA, the CDR3 is TGTGCCAGCAGATTTACGCGACAGGGACCGAGTGAGCAGTTCTTC. Translated: CASRFTRQGPSEQFF.

This clone was recorded only once. The J gene is TRBJ2-3, the V gene TRBV28; TRBD2 agrees at 11 bases. Germline V gene sequence: CDR1 MDHEN, CDR2 SYDVKM. The trim removed 2 bases at V and 0 bases at J, leaving 7 bases unmatched. The CDR3 consists of 18 residues. CDR3 nucleotides: TGTGCCAGCAGTTTACGACTAGCGGGATGGACTAGCACAGATACGCAGTATTTT. This encodes CASSLRLAGWTSTDTQYF.

The V gene is TRBV28, the J gene TRBJ1-2, with TRBD1 identical over 8 bases. CDR1 is MDHEN, CDR2 SYDVKM, per germline. The junction had 3 bases not matched to a gene; V was cut back by 2 bases and J by 7 bases. CDR3 length equals 13 residues. The CDR3 DNA sequence: TGTGCCAGCAGTTTAGCAGGGGGCATTGGCTACACCTTC. Encoded protein: CASSLAGGIGYTF.

The chain links TRBV4-1 to TRBJ1-5, with D possibly matching TRBD1 (5 bases). Looked up from germline, CDR1 is MGHRA and CDR2 is YSYEKL. V was pared by 1 base and J by 5 bases, with 9 bases between. The CDR3 length is 14 residues. CDR3 DNA sequence: TGCGCCAGCAGCCAAGGTGGGGGGGATCAGCCCCAGCATTTT. Encoded protein: CASSQGGGDQPQHF.

The V and J genes are TRBV2 and TRBJ1-2, with TRBD1 as a possible D gene (6 bases). The CDR3 has 14 amino acids. The germline CDR1 and CDR2 sequences are SNHLY and FYNNEI. V was shortened by 2 bases and J by 8 bases, with 15 bases between the two germline ends. The CDR3 coding sequence is TGTGCCAGCAGTGAAACAGGGCCGGGGCAGGGCTACACCTTC. Protein: CASSETGPGQGYTF. Supplemented by reference TRBV2 and TRBJ1-2, the full variable domain reads EPEVTQTPSHQVTQMGQEVILRCVPISNHLYFYWYRQILGQKVEFLVSFYNNEISEKSEIFDDQFSVERPDGSNFTLKIRSTKLEDSAMYFCASSETGPGQGYTFGSGTRLTVV.

The gene calls are TRBV20-1 and TRBJ2-2; D possibly corresponds to TRBD1 (6 bases). The V gene lost 3 bases and the J gene lost 2 bases, with 13 bases spanning the gap. Germline V lookup: CDR1 DFQATT, CDR2 SNEGSKA (reference sequence). CDR3 length: 15 amino acids. DNA for the CDR3: TGCAGTGCTAGTTATGGACAGATAAACACCGGGGAGCTGTTTTTT. It codes for CSASYGQINTGELFF.

The chain couples TRBV5-1 to TRBJ2-1; TRBD1 agrees at 7 bases. With 4 bases clipped from V and 8 bases from J, the junction kept 15 bases outside the gene matches. The germline V gene encodes CDR1 SGHRS and CDR2 YFSETQ. CDR3 length equals 16 residues. In nucleotides, the CDR3 is TGCGCCAGCAGCGGAAAAAAGGAGACAGGGCGCCATGAGCAGTTCTTC. As protein: CASSGKKETGRHEQFF.

V gene TRBV10-3 combines with J gene TRBJ2-6, with 9 positions matching TRBD1. The CDR3 is 19 residues long. The junction had 12 bases not matched to a gene; V was cut back by 6 bases and J by 0 bases. In germline, CDR1 is ENHRY, CDR2 SYGVKD. CDR3 DNA sequence: TGTGCCATCAGGGCTAAGGGGGACAGGGATTTCTCTGGGGCCAACGTCCTGACTTTC. Its protein product is CAIRAKGDRDFSGANVLTF.

This clone occurred a few times. The gene calls are TRBV4-2 and TRBJ1-1; D gene ambiguous. CDR3 size: 13 residues. V was pared by 1 base and J by 8 bases, with 11 bases between. Germline V lookup: CDR1 LGHNA, CDR2 YNFKEQ. CDR3 DNA sequence: TGTGCCAGCAGCCAAGTAAAGACAAGGGAAGCTTTCTTT. Translation gives CASSQVKTREAFF.

The chain employs TRBV10-3 and TRBJ1-2; D ambiguous. CDR3 length equals 14 residues. V gave up 3 bases and J gave up 1 base, with 9 bases separating them. CDR1 is ENHRY, CDR2 SYGVKD, per germline. The CDR3 DNA reads TGTGCCATCAGTGACCGAGGTCTTAACTATGGCTACACCTTC. Protein product: CAISDRGLNYGYTF.

The V call is TRBV6-5, the J call TRBJ2-7; D gene unclear. Trimming took 0 bases from V and 0 from J, leaving 9 bases between them. The V gene's germline CDR1 is MNHEY and CDR2 SVGAGI. The CDR3 consists of 15 residues. CDR3 bases: TGTGCCAGCAGTTACTCGAACGCGATCTCCTACGAGCAGTACTTC. Translating gives CASSYSNAISYEQYF.